This TCR beta chain was identified in a study of cytomegalovirus exposure and HLA in healthy donors. Overall study: It was reported in a later analysis that the same platform had been used for the 110 or so validation repertoires as for the roughly 710 first-cohort repertoires. Study results and caveats: Clusters of TCRs from the first cohort tended to co-occur in the roughly 120 validation repertoires (as a later analysis found). Confirmation in vitro established that a few CMV-associated chains were specific for CMV antigens. A list of 164 TCR beta chains associated with cytomegalovirus was given.

Comment on this clone: The antigen remains undetermined.

Some clones are missing from TCRdb's copy, which holds only in-frame ones; the method was immunoSEQ multiplex PCR. The table records about 50,000 clones, 85% to 95% of them present only once. Looked up from germline, CDR1 is SQVTM and CDR2 is ANQGSEA. The CDR3 length is 14 residues. V lost 3 bases and J 7 bases, leaving 16 bases between the germline ends. The clonotype originates from a man between 18 and 35 years old in good health and CMV-seronegative. The V call is TRBV29-1, the J call TRBJ2-1, with D tentatively TRBD2 (6 bases). The material sequenced was PBMCs. The CDR3 DNA reads TGCAGCGTTGACTCCCGGGACTCGCTGAATGAGCAGTTCTTC. Residues: CSVDSRDSLNEQFF.